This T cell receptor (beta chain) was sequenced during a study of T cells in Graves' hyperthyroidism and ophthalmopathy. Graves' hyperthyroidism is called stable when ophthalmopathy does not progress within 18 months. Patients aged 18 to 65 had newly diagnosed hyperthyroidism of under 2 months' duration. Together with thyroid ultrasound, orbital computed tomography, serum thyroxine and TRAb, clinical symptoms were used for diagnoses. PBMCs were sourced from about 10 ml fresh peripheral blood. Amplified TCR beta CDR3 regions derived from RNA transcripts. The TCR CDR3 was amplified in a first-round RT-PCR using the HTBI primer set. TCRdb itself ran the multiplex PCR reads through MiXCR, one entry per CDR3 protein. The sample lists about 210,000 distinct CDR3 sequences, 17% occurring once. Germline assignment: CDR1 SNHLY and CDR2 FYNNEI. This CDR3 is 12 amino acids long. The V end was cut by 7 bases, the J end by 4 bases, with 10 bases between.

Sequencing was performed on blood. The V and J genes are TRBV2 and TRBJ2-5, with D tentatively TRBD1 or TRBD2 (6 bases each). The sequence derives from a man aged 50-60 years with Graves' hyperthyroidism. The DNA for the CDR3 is TGTGCCAGCAAGGGGGAGGTAGAGACCCAGTACTTC. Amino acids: CASKGEVETQYF.